This T cell receptor beta chain appears in the sequencing data of a study of post-analysis software for immune sequencing data (dated by TCRdb to the mid-2010s). Notes on the research overall: The recorded disease courses included relapsing-remitting, secondary progressive and progressive-relapsing multiple sclerosis, and some patients had no subtype annotation. Patient repertoires were compared against roughly 11 previously published healthy control repertoires from donors aged 6 to 25 years. A subset of samples was prepared in parallel using single-end sample barcoding, then pooled and co-amplified after Illumina adapter ligation.

To demonstrate the VDJtools post-analysis software, TCR beta repertoires were profiled from the peripheral blood of roughly 14 young patients with multiple sclerosis. Multiple sclerosis patients were children and adolescents aged 6 to 15 years. Study-wide findings and limitations: The control group was slightly older than the multiple sclerosis patient group. Significantly higher frequencies in patients than in controls were found for roughly 5 TRBV segments, including TRBV5-6, TRBV5-1 and TRBV20-1. Strong co-clustering of samples prepared in the same batch was shown by direct clustering with F measure, prompting a batch-effect correction. Normalized Chao1 diversity was significantly lower in multiple sclerosis patients than controls, suggesting substantial peripheral T-cell clonal expansion.

The library was obtained by PCR. Sequencing instrument: Illumina HiSeq 2500. Unique molecular identifiers were incorporated into TCR beta cDNA libraries to reduce PCR and sequencing biases. Some 500,000 cDNA molecules were obtained for every 1 to 10 million input T cells, so each molecule roughly corresponded to one T cell. Patient libraries were prepared and sequenced with the same protocol used for the earlier healthy control dataset. Samples belonging to the same batch were prepared together, multiplexed and sequenced on a shared HiSeq lane. The published analysis was carried out like this. MIGEC handled the raw barcoded reads, throwing out single-read molecular identifier groups before consensus assembly and CDR3 extraction. Clonotype tables were post-analysed with VDJtools, and diversity was normalized by down-sampling all datasets to the smallest sample size. In repertoire overlap clustering, CDR3 amino acid sequences, but not nucleotide sequences, were matched to correct batch-related cross-sample contamination. TCRdb ran its own pipeline on the public reads, namely fastp trimming at Q25 and MiXCR clone calling, and kept in-frame beta chains. Records with the same CDR3 protein are collapsed into one entry carrying the most frequent genes and DNA. These V and J calls derive from TCRdb rather than the authors' analysis. In all, the sample holds around 400,000 distinct CDR3 sequences, and 30% to 45% of those were seen once. Around an eighth of the sample is taken by the ten largest.

Compared with germline, V lacks 0 bases and J lacks 0 bases; bases without a gene match: 4. Per the germline V gene, SGDLS is the CDR1 and YYNGEE is the CDR2. The CDR3 goes from the cysteine to the phenylalanine over 16 residues. Only the CDR3 DNA stays, 48 bases, in frame from base 1. In this sample, this clonotype turned up a few times. Its binding antigen is unknown. The input lacks base qualities; no much larger clone sits a single base away. Sequenced sample: blood. This sequence uses TRBV9 and TRBJ1-2, and TRBD1 matches 8 of the central bases. The TCR sequence derives from a girl between 5 and 17 years old with multiple sclerosis. CDR3 protein: CASSVEGQVPNYGYTF. The nucleotide sequence is given as TGTGCCAGCAGCGTAGAGGGACAGGTGCCTAACTATGGCTACACCTTC.